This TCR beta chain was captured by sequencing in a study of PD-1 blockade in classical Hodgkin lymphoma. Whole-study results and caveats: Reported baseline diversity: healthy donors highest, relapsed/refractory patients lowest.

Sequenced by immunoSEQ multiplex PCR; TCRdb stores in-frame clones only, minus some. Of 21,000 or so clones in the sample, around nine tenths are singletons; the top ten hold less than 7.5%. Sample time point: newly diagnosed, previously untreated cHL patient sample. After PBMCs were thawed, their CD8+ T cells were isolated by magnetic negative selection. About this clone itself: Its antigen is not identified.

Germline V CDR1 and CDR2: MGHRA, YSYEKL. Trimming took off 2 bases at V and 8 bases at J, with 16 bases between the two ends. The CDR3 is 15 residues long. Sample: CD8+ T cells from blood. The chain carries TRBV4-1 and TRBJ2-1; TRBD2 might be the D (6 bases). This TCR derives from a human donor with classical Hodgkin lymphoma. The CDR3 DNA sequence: TGCGCCAGCAGCCAATTTTCCGGGAGTGGTGATGAGCAGTTCTTC. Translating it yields CASSQFSGSGDEQFF.